These 4 T cell receptor beta chains came from one sample sequenced in a study of cytomegalovirus exposure and HLA in healthy donors. A multiplex PCR was run with 60 Vbeta primers and 13 Jbeta primers. The method was immunoSEQ multiplex PCR; TCRdb's version includes in-frame clones alone and lacks a portion of them. The data contain about 170,000 clones, approximately 75% of them singletons. Input material: PBMCs. The receptors come from a girl between 10 and 17 years old in good health and CMV-seronegative.

The V and J genes are TRBV5-4 and TRBJ2-3; 8 bases are a match to TRBD2. Trimming cost V 6 bases and J 6 bases; bases outside gene matches: 9. The germline V gene has CDR1 SGHNT and CDR2 YYREEE (reference sequence). The CDR3 loop spans 14 amino acids. CDR3 coding DNA: TGTGCCAGCACCCTAGGACTAGCCGCGGATACGCAGTATTTT. It translates to CASTLGLAADTQYF.

The rearrangement links TRBV7-9 to TRBJ1-5, with a weak D call TRBD1 (5 bases). Germline loops: CDR1 SEHNR, CDR2 FQNEAQ (reference sequence). V lost 7 bases and J lost 5, with 12 bases in between. CDR3 length equals 13 residues. The CDR3 coding sequence is TGTGCCAGCACCCCACGGGGGGATCAGCCCCAGCATTTT. Translating gives CASTPRGDQPQHF.

Points on this clone: One junction end does not reproduce the germline sequence, and a read error may be involved. V and J are TRBV15 and TRBJ1-1, with 7 bases identical to TRBD1. Germline CDR1 is LNHNV and CDR2 is YYDKDF (reference sequence). This CDR3 has 13 residues. The CDR3 sequence: CATSGDRERMAFF. The CDR3 coding sequence is TGTGCCACCAGCGGAGACAGGGAAAGAATGGCTTTCTTT. The full variable domain, with the rest looked up from reference TRBV15 and TRBJ1-1, is DAMVIQNPRYQVTQFGKPVTLSCSQTLNHNVMYWYQQKSSQAPKLLFHYYDKDFNNEADTPDNFQSRRPNTSFCFLDIRSPGLGDTAMYLCATSGDRERMAFFGQGTRLTVV.

The chain is built from TRBV5-1 and TRBJ2-7; 7 bases map to TRBD1. The CDR3 loop spans 14 amino acids. The germline gives CDR1 SGHRS, CDR2 YFSETQ. Trimming at V came to 3 bases and at J to 3 bases, leaving 6 bases not matched to a gene. In nucleotides, the CDR3 is TGCGCCAGCAGCTCGAAGCAGGGGGTCTACGAGCAGTACTTC. Translation: CASSSKQGVYEQYF.